This T cell receptor (beta chain) came from a study of Ad26.COV2.S vaccination and SARS-CoV-2 variants. Study-level information: Ad26.COV2.S was injected intramuscularly once or twice, 56 days apart. Study observations and caveats: Analyses of TCR breadth and depth may have underestimated total T cell responses.

Treatment indicated: around 19 received Ad26.COV2.S at low or high dose, single or two shots; roughly five received placebo; per-sample allocation not given. The study sampled participants on day 63 after the first vaccine or placebo injection. The shot given was an Ad26 vector that makes Wuhan-strain SARS-CoV-2 spike. Remarks on this clone: The antigen is undetermined.

The assay was immunoSEQ multiplex PCR, and TCRdb's table has in-frame clones only and misses some. The data contain 380,000 or so clones, 80% to 90% of them singletons. This clonotype originated in a person aged 18-65 years who received the Ad26.COV2.S COVID-19 vaccine or a placebo. The specimen comprised peripheral blood, sampled in a trial of Ad26.COV2.S vaccine versus placebo.

The CDR3 loop reads CASSPIAGGLDEQFF. In DNA, the CDR3 is TGTGCCAGCTCACCAATCGCGGGCGGGTTGGATGAGCAGTTCTTC. The chain has TRBV18 and TRBJ2-1; maybe TRBD2 (5 bases). Trimming stripped 2 bases from V and 8 bases from J, with 16 bases between. The CDR3 has 15 residues. CDR1 KGHSH and CDR2 LQKENI come from the germline V gene.